What follows are 13 T cell receptor beta chains derived from one specimen sequenced in a study of blood T cells in healthy people across ages. PCR was performed a second time for about 7 to 12 cycles using a sample-barcoded 5' primer and a J-beta primer mix. TCRdb called the 5' RACE reads again in MiXCR, with one record for every CDR3 protein. The sample gives just under 750,000 distinct CDR3 sequences, 22% of which show up once; about 22% is in the top ten. What was sequenced was blood. The receptors were sampled from a man between 65 and 79 years old in good health.

This clonotype has more than one count but fewer than ten. The chain has TRBV20-1 and TRBJ1-1; weak D call: TRBD1 (6 bases). This CDR3 region has 13 residues. The germline V gene encodes CDR1 DFQATT and CDR2 SNEGSKA (reference sequence). Trimming pared 5 bases from V and 1 base from J, leaving 11 bases between. The CDR3 DNA reads TGCAGTGCTGCGCGACAGGCGAACACTGAAGCTTTCTTT. It codes for CSAARQANTEAFF.

This chain uses TRBV30 with TRBJ1-2; D perhaps matches TRBD1 (5 bases). Per germline, CDR1 GTSNPN and CDR2 SVGIG (reference sequence). The V and J ends lost 3 bases and 2 bases respectively, with 19 bases between them. This CDR3 region has 16 residues. The CDR3 coding sequence is TGTGCCTGGAGAGTTGGATGGGGGACCCTCAACTATGGCTACACCTTC. Its protein product is CAWRVGWGTLNYGYTF.

This clonotype came up a few times. The CDR3 sequence is CASSPTGGGLTNVLTF. In nucleotides, the CDR3 is TGTGCCAGCAGCCCCACAGGGGGCGGTTTAACCAACGTCCTGACTTTC. This rearrangement joins TRBV11-2 to TRBJ2-6, with 9 bases that match TRBD1. Germline CDR1 SGHAT, CDR2 FQNNGV. With 5 bases clipped from V and 8 bases from J, the junction kept 10 bases outside the gene matches. The CDR3 spans 16 residues.

The gene calls are TRBV5-1 and TRBJ2-1, with 9 bases matching TRBD2. Germline-derived CDR1 and CDR2 are SGHRS and YFSETQ. There are 16 residues in the CDR3. Germline trimming cut 4 bases from V and 3 bases from J; bases unmatched to any gene: 8. The CDR3: CASSTLERGVYNEQFF. CDR3 DNA: TGCGCCAGCAGCACCCTAGAGCGGGGGGTCTACAATGAGCAGTTCTTC.

CDR3 region: CSVVDGGRETQYF. CDR3 sequence (DNA): TGCAGCGTTGTGGACGGCGGGAGGGAGACCCAGTACTTC. This chain uses TRBV29-1 with TRBJ2-5; 8 bases are a match to TRBD2. CDR1 is SQVTM and CDR2 is ANQGSEA in the germline V gene. The V and J ends lost 4 bases and 5 bases, in that order; junction bases with no gene match: 6. This CDR3 is built from 13 residues.

The V and J genes are TRBV4-1 and TRBJ2-4, with TRBD2 as a possible D gene (5 bases). Trimming cost V 0 bases and J 6 bases, with 12 bases left between them. From germline, CDR1 is MGHRA and CDR2 YSYEKL. This CDR3 comprises 15 residues. The CDR3 bases are TGCGCCAGCAGCCAAGATCCGAGCGGTGGAAACATTCAGTACTTC. This sequence encodes CASSQDPSGGNIQYF.

This clonotype was picked up a small number of times. The chain has TRBV5-5 and TRBJ2-7, with TRBD1 identical over 9 bases. Germline trimming cut 4 bases from V and 2 bases from J; bases unmatched to any gene: 4. CDR1 is SGHKS, CDR2 YYEKEE, per germline (reference sequence). This CDR3 is 14 amino acids long. CDR3 nucleotide sequence: TGTGCCAGCAGCAACCGGGACAGGGCCTACGAGCAGTACTTC. Protein sequence: CASSNRDRAYEQYF.

This clonotype was found a few times. V and J are TRBV24-1 and TRBJ2-3, with no clear D. Germline CDR1 KGHDR, CDR2 SFDVKD. The CDR3 contains 11 residues. Trimming removed 9 bases from V and 4 bases from J, with 7 bases in between. The DNA for the CDR3 is TGTGCCACCGCTCAATCAGATACGCAGTATTTT. Residues: CATAQSDTQYF.

The chain is built from TRBV29-1 and TRBJ1-2; D unresolved. The germline V gene has CDR1 SQVTM and CDR2 ANQGSEA. V lost 7 bases and J 4 bases, leaving 22 bases between the germline ends. The CDR3 has 15 amino acids. The CDR3, as DNA: TGCAGCGCTCGAGAGGTGGGCAGGCTTTCCTATGGCTACACCTTC. It yields the protein CSAREVGRLSYGYTF.

The V and J genes are TRBV12-3 or TRBV12-4 and TRBJ1-2, with 9 bases aligning to TRBD1. With V trimmed by 5 bases and J by 14 bases, 12 bases remained unmatched. The CDR3 loop spans 13 amino acids. DNA for the CDR3: TGTGCCAGCAGTACGGACAGGGGAGGGCGAGGGACCTTC. It specifies CASSTDRGGRGTF.

V gene TRBV15 combines with J gene TRBJ2-1; no clear D. V lost 3 bases and J 6 bases, leaving 12 bases between the germline ends. Looked up from germline, CDR1 is LNHNV and CDR2 is YYDKDF (reference sequence). The CDR3 spans 14 residues. The CDR3 region is CATSRGNLGNEQFF. DNA for the CDR3: TGTGCCACCAGCAGGGGTAATTTAGGCAATGAGCAGTTCTTC.

The chain joins TRBV27 to TRBJ2-3; D not resolved. CDR1 and CDR2 (germline): MNHEY, SMNVEV (reference sequence). V was trimmed by 6 bases and J by 7 bases, leaving 8 bases between them. The CDR3 is 11 amino acids. The CDR3 loop is CASSFGHTQYF. The CDR3 bases are TGTGCCAGCAGCTTTGGTCATACGCAGTATTTT.

V is TRBV7-9 and J is TRBJ2-1; D possibly corresponds to TRBD2 (5 bases). V was pared by 10 bases and J by 5 bases, with 12 bases between. Germline V gene lookup returns CDR1 SEHNR and CDR2 FQNEAQ (reference sequence). There are 12 residues in the CDR3. Here the CDR3 reads CAIPSGNNEQFF. Here the CDR3 DNA reads TGTGCCATTCCCTCGGGGAACAATGAGCAGTTCTTC.